The 18 T cell receptor beta chains below were found in one sample sequenced in a study of sequential checkpoint blockade in melanoma. Treatment defined: randomized to nivolumab then ipilimumab (arm A) or the reverse (arm B). Method: immunoSEQ multiplex PCR; TCRdb's copy keeps in-frame clones and lacks some. The table records 15,000 or so clones, roughly 50% of them present only once. The sample here was CD8+ T cells sorted from blood (inferred from file names), taken from a patient given nivolumab and ipilimumab in sequence. Receptors originate from a human donor with melanoma.

CDR3 protein: CASSLSLLYEQYF. CDR3 nucleotides: TGTGCCAGCAGTTTATCCCTTCTCTACGAGCAGTACTTC. V and J are TRBV27 and TRBJ2-7; D is ambiguous. The CDR3 consists of 13 residues. V gave up 0 bases and J gave up 3 bases, with 6 bases separating them. CDR1 MNHEY and CDR2 SMNVEV come from the germline V gene (reference sequence).

This clone has only a few counts. The chain uses TRBV19 and TRBJ1-2; TRBD1 aligns across 7 bases. Germline V gene data show CDR1 as LNHDA and CDR2 as SQIVND (reference sequence). This CDR3 region has 15 residues. V trimming: 5 bases; J trimming: 4 bases; junction bases outside the gene matches: 10. CDR3 in amino acids: CASSEGQYQVYGYTF. In nucleotides, the CDR3 is TGTGCCAGTAGTGAGGGACAGTATCAGGTCTATGGCTACACCTTC.

A few counts support this clone. The V gene is TRBV9, the J gene TRBJ2-3; weak D call: TRBD1 (6 bases). Germline loops: CDR1 SGDLS, CDR2 YYNGEE. The ends were cut back, 5 bases at V and 0 bases at J, with 25 bases in the middle. This CDR3 region has 19 residues. In nucleotides, the CDR3 is TGTGCCAGCAGTCGTAGAGATTGGACAGAACCTTCTAGCACAGATACGCAGTATTTT. Its translation: CASSRRDWTEPSSTDTQYF.

Comments on this clone: The junction departs from the called germline gene at one end, perhaps through a read error. Other DNA sequences in this sample translate to the same CDR3. DNA of the CDR3: TGCGCCAGCAGCTTAGCGGGACAGGGCGGTGAGCAGTTCTTC. Amino acids: CASSLAGQGGEQFF. J is TRBJ2-1 and V is TRBV7-6; TRBD1 is a possible D gene (9 bases). This CDR3 is built from 14 residues. Germline assignment: CDR1 SGHVS and CDR2 FNYEAQ.

V usage is TRBV10-2 and J usage is TRBJ2-1; 16 bases align to TRBD2. Looked up from germline, CDR1 is WSHSY and CDR2 is SAAADI. The CDR3 runs to 17 residues. V gave up 4 bases and J gave up 7 bases; unmatched junction bases: 7. CDR3 residues: CASSAGLAGGPGNEQFF. The CDR3 nucleotides are TGCGCCAGCAGTGCGGGACTAGCGGGAGGGCCGGGGAATGAGCAGTTCTTC.

The CDR3 region has the DNA TGTGCCAGCAGCCAGAGAGGAAACATCCCAAGTCGAGGCGAGCAGTACTTC. It encodes CASSQRGNIPSRGEQYF. This chain connects TRBV7-6 to TRBJ2-7, with D uncertain. This CDR3 comprises 17 residues. Germline V gene sequence: CDR1 SGHVS, CDR2 FNYEAQ. V was cut by 5 bases and J by 6 bases, with 26 bases left in between.

The chain joins TRBV10-2 to TRBJ2-5, with a tentative D call TRBD1 (5 bases). CDR1 and CDR2 from the germline V gene are WSHSY and SAAADI. The CDR3 has 14 residues. The germline V and J ends were trimmed by 3 bases and 2 bases, with 10 bases remaining between them. The CDR3 DNA is TGCGCCAGCAGTGAAATACAGGATCAAGAGACCCAGTACTTC. This translates into CASSEIQDQETQYF.

The CDR3 bases are TGTGCCAGCAGTTCTCCCGGGACAGGGGTCTACGAGCAGTACTTC. Encoded protein: CASSSPGTGVYEQYF. The rearrangement joins TRBV27 to TRBJ2-7, with 10 bases that match TRBD1. The germline V gene has CDR1 MNHEY and CDR2 SMNVEV (reference sequence). The CDR3 runs 15 residues. V lost 4 bases to trimming and J lost 3 bases; unmatched junction nucleotides: 6.

The gene calls are TRBV6-5 and TRBJ1-1; possibly TRBD1 for D (6 bases). Trimming stripped 4 bases from V and 0 bases from J, with 12 bases between. CDR1 and CDR2 from the germline V gene are MNHEY and SVGAGI. The CDR3 is made up of 15 amino acids. The CDR3 DNA reads as TGTGCCAGCAGTTCCCAGGGGTGGGTGAACACTGAAGCTTTCTTT. It specifies CASSSQGWVNTEAFF.

J is TRBJ2-3 and V is TRBV9; possible D gene TRBD2, 6 bases. V lost 2 bases, J lost 3 bases, and 19 bases lay in between. The CDR3 spans 17 residues. Per the germline V gene, CDR1 is SGDLS and CDR2 is YYNGEE. The DNA for the CDR3 is TGTGCCAGCAGCGTGGGGCTGGGGGGACCGAGTACAGATACGCAGTATTTT. It codes for CASSVGLGGPSTDTQYF.

This chain links TRBV19 with TRBJ2-5; TRBD2 agrees at 7 bases. The CDR3 extends over 12 amino acids. V lost 10 bases and J lost 5; bases outside the gene matches: 7. Germline CDR1 LNHDA, CDR2 SQIVND (reference sequence). For the CDR3, the DNA is TGTGCCACCGGGACTATAAGGGAGACCCAGTACTTC. It codes for CATGTIRETQYF.

V gene TRBV7-8 combines with J gene TRBJ2-1; D remains ambiguous. Trimming took off 5 bases at V and 5 bases at J, with 22 bases between the two ends. The CDR3 has 17 amino acids. Germline assignment: CDR1 SGHVS and CDR2 FQNEAQ. CDR3 nucleotides: TGTGCCAGCAGCCCCAGATGGGCTGCGAGATACGACAATGAGCAGTTCTTC. It yields the protein CASSPRWAARYDNEQFF.

The genes are TRBV9 and TRBJ2-3; D perhaps matches TRBD2 (7 bases). Trimming took 0 bases from V and 0 from J, leaving 11 bases between them. The germline V gene encodes CDR1 SGDLS and CDR2 YYNGEE. The CDR3 contains 16 residues. CDR3 in amino acids: CASSVDGGRSTDTQYF. In nucleotides, the CDR3 is TGTGCCAGCAGCGTAGACGGGGGGCGAAGCACAGATACGCAGTATTTT.

A few counts support this clone. This chain joins TRBV27 and TRBJ2-2, with 7 positions matching TRBD2. The CDR3 loop spans 14 amino acids. The junction had 0 bases not matched to a gene; V was cut back by 4 bases and J by 1 base. Germline CDR1 reads MNHEY; CDR2 reads SMNVEV (reference sequence). The CDR3, as DNA: TGTGCCAGCAGTTGGGGGGGGAACACCGGGGAGCTGTTTTTT. This sequence encodes CASSWGGNTGELFF.

This chain joins TRBV18 and TRBJ2-1, with 7 positions matching TRBD2. V was pared by 3 bases and J by 6 bases, with 11 bases of the junction left unmatched. The CDR3 has 16 amino acids. Germline-derived CDR1 and CDR2 are KGHSH and LQKENI. CDR3: CASSPLRGGIINEQFF. In nucleotides, the CDR3 is TGTGCCAGCTCACCCCTAAGGGGAGGGATTATCAATGAGCAGTTCTTC.

The chain carries TRBV27 and TRBJ2-1, with D uncertain. CDR1 is MNHEY, CDR2 SMNVEV, per germline (reference sequence). Trimming shortened V by 4 bases and J by 9 bases, and 13 bases separated the two germline ends. This CDR3 comprises 13 residues. The CDR3 loop reads CASSSRPGVEQFF. The DNA for the CDR3 is TGTGCCAGCAGTTCACGTCCAGGTGTTGAGCAGTTCTTC.

The chain joins TRBV5-6 to TRBJ2-7, with D perhaps TRBD1 (5 bases). V was trimmed by 0 bases and J by 5 bases, leaving 9 bases between them. Germline V CDR1 and CDR2: SGHDT, YYEEEE. The CDR3 contains 13 residues. DNA of the CDR3: TGTGCCAGCAGCTTGGGTAGGGGTAACGAGCAGTACTTC. This encodes CASSLGRGNEQYF.

V and J are TRBV30 and TRBJ1-1; 7 nucleotides match TRBD1. Looked up from germline, CDR1 is GTSNPN and CDR2 is SVGIG (reference sequence). The CDR3 totals 14 residues. Trimming cost V 4 bases and J 5 bases; bases outside gene matches: 10. The CDR3 spells CAWKHPGGWTEAFF. The CDR3 nucleotides are TGTGCCTGGAAGCACCCAGGGGGATGGACTGAAGCTTTCTTT.